These 27 T cell receptor beta chains were all obtained from the same sample, sequenced in a study of immune characteristics of hereditary and idiopathic chronic pancreatitis. Some clones are missing from TCRdb's copy, which holds only in-frame ones; the method was immunoSEQ multiplex PCR. The sample has about 6,000 clones, roughly 73% seen once. Chronic pancreatitis tissue was collected during total pancreatectomy with islet autotransplantation. Sequenced input: pancreas tissue with hereditary chronic pancreatitis. Receptors were obtained from a human donor with chronic pancreatitis.

The chain joins TRBV5-1 to TRBJ2-1; tentatively, D is TRBD1 or TRBD2 (5 bases each). Trimming stripped 3 bases from V and 4 bases from J, with 11 bases between. Germline-derived CDR1 and CDR2 are SGHRS and YFSETQ. The CDR3 covers 14 residues. The CDR3 bases are TGCGCCAGCAGCTCGGGACCGATATACAATGAGCAGTTCTTC. Protein sequence: CASSSGPIYNEQFF.

The rearrangement uses TRBV3-1 (or the pseudogene TRBV3-2) and TRBJ1-4; no clear D. The V end lost 3 bases, the J end lost 8 bases, and 10 bases lay between the germline ends. Per the germline V gene, CDR1 is LGHDT and CDR2 is YNNKEL (reference sequence). The CDR3 is made up of 13 amino acids. CDR3 coding DNA: TGTGCCAGCAGCCAGGGCTTCGAGGAAAAACTGTTTTTT. It yields the protein CASSQGFEEKLFF.

In regard to this clone: At one of its ends the junction is not consistent with the germline gene, which may arise from a read error. The genes are TRBV12-3 or TRBV12-4 and TRBJ1-2, with 9 bases aligning to TRBD1. This CDR3 has 11 amino acids. CDR3 nucleotide sequence: TGTGCCAGCAGTTCCGGGACAGGGAGCTCCTTC. This translates into CASSSGTGSSF.

The rearrangement joins TRBV7-2 to TRBJ2-3; TRBD2 matches at 14 bases. Germline values: CDR1 SGHTA, CDR2 FQGNSA. After removal of 5 bases from V and 5 bases from J, the junction contained 6 bases not matched to a gene. This CDR3 has 16 residues. The CDR3 protein is CASSRLAGGSQDTQYF. CDR3 coding DNA: TGTGCCAGCAGCAGACTAGCGGGGGGGTCTCAAGATACGCAGTATTTT.

The chain couples TRBV5-1 to TRBJ1-2; D gene unclear. Deletions cut 3 bases from V and 8 bases from J, with 20 bases between. In germline, CDR1 is SGHRS, CDR2 YFSETQ. The CDR3 loop spans 15 amino acids. The DNA of the CDR3 is TGCGCCAGCAGCTCTCCCGACAAGCCTTACGCCGGCTACACCTTC. Protein sequence: CASSSPDKPYAGYTF. The variable domain in full, completed from reference TRBV5-1 and TRBJ1-2, reads KAGVTQTPRYLIKTRGQQVTLSCSPISGHRSVSWYQQTPGQGLQFLFEYFSETQRNKGNFPGRFSGRQFSNSRSEMNVSTLELGDSALYLCASSSPDKPYAGYTFGSGTRLTVV.

This clone was seen a few times. The chain joins TRBV5-6 to TRBJ2-1, with 7 bases fitting TRBD1. CDR1 and CDR2 from the germline V gene are SGHDT and YYEEEE. V lost 4 bases and J lost 6; bases outside the gene matches: 4. This CDR3 region has 13 residues. CDR3 nucleotides: TGTGCCAGCAGCCTCGACAGGGTCAATGAGCAGTTCTTC. Its protein is CASSLDRVNEQFF. Variable domain in full (rest from reference TRBV5-6 and TRBJ2-1): DAGVTQSPTHLIKTRGQQVTLRCSPKSGHDTVSWYQQALGQGPQFIFQYYEEEERQRGNFPDRFSGHQFPNYSSELNVNALLLGDSALYLCASSLDRVNEQFFGPGTRLTVL.

This chain connects TRBV6-4 to TRBJ1-1; unclear D gene. The germline gives CDR1 MRHNA, CDR2 SNTAGT. V dropped 5 bases and J dropped 6 bases, with 16 bases sitting between them. The CDR3 runs 14 residues. The CDR3 DNA sequence: TGTGCCAGCAGTAAGGACCGTACCGACTCTGAAGCTTTCTTT. Translating it yields CASSKDRTDSEAFF.

On this clone itself: Other DNA sequences in the same sample also yield this CDR3. The chain is built from TRBV6-5 and TRBJ2-5; D tentatively reads TRBD1 or TRBD2 (5 bases each). Germline lookup yields CDR1 MNHEY and CDR2 SVGAGI. V lost 0 bases, J lost 2 bases, and 10 bases lay in between. The CDR3 contains 15 residues. The CDR3 sequence: CASSYSRDGQETQYF. CDR3 DNA sequence: TGTGCCAGCAGTTACTCACGGGACGGACAAGAGACCCAGTACTTC.

The chain links TRBV5-1 to TRBJ2-2; D is perhaps TRBD1 (5 bases). Trimming took off 0 bases at V and 1 base at J, with 10 bases between the two ends. The CDR3 runs to 16 residues. Germline CDR1 is SGHRS and CDR2 is YFSETQ. The chain's CDR3 is CASSLGPRVNTGELFF. The CDR3 DNA reads TGCGCCAGCAGCTTGGGTCCCAGGGTGAACACCGGGGAGCTGTTTTTT. The complete variable domain, with remaining parts taken from reference TRBV5-1 and TRBJ2-2, reads KAGVTQTPRYLIKTRGQQVTLSCSPISGHRSVSWYQQTPGQGLQFLFEYFSETQRNKGNFPGRFSGRQFSNSRSEMNVSTLELGDSALYLCASSLGPRVNTGELFFGEGSRLTVL.

J is TRBJ1-1 and V is TRBV6-1; tentative D call: TRBD1 (5 bases). V lost 4 bases and J lost 4, with 19 bases in between. Germline CDR1 MNHNS, CDR2 SASEGT. CDR3 size: 16 residues. CDR3 in DNA: TGTGCCAGCAGTGCTCTAGGGGTGAGTGGTGCCACTGAAGCTTTCTTT. Its protein product is CASSALGVSGATEAFF.

V is TRBV6-5 and J is TRBJ2-5, with 11 bases matching TRBD2. CDR1 and CDR2 (germline): MNHEY, SVGAGI. Unmatched junction bases numbered 9, after V lost 7 bases and J lost 5 bases. The CDR3 sequence is 15 residues long. The CDR3 reads CASTSVAGGPETQYF. CDR3 coding DNA: TGTGCCAGCACCAGTGTAGCGGGGGGGCCTGAGACCCAGTACTTC.

The chain has TRBV13 and TRBJ2-5, with 9 nucleotides matching TRBD1. V lost 3 bases and J lost 1; bases outside the gene matches: 3. Germline V gives CDR1 PRHDT, CDR2 FYEKMQ (reference sequence). CDR3 length equals 15 residues. CDR3 in DNA: TGTGCCAGCAGCTTGGGGACAGGGCGCCAAGAGACCCAGTACTTC. Amino acids: CASSLGTGRQETQYF.

This clone turned up a few times. The chain couples TRBV27 to TRBJ2-7; no firm D call. CDR1 is MNHEY, CDR2 SMNVEV, per germline (reference sequence). The CDR3 runs to 12 residues. Trimming stripped 8 bases from V and 3 bases from J, with 11 bases between. CDR3 sequence (DNA): TGTGCCAGCGGATGGGGTCTCTACGAGCAGTACTTC. This codes for CASGWGLYEQYF.

There are a few counts of this clone. The chain is built from TRBV19 and TRBJ2-5; 11 bases fit TRBD2. The CDR3 loop spans 14 amino acids. Germline V CDR1 and CDR2: LNHDA, SQIVND (reference sequence). Trimming cost V 5 bases and J 5 bases; bases outside gene matches: 4. The CDR3 nucleotides are TGTGCCAGTAGTGTTAGCGGGGGGGCGGAGACCCAGTACTTC. As protein: CASSVSGGAETQYF.

This clone was observed a few times. The gene calls are TRBV29-1 and TRBJ2-7; D remains ambiguous. The V end was cut by 4 bases, the J end by 2 bases, with 6 bases between. This CDR3 is 11 amino acids long. Germline CDR1 and CDR2: SQVTM and ANQGSEA. CDR3 residues: CSVGGAYEQYF. CDR3 in DNA: TGCAGCGTTGGTGGCGCCTACGAGCAGTACTTC.

This sequence joins TRBV3-1 (or the pseudogene TRBV3-2) and TRBJ2-3; D is possibly TRBD1 or TRBD2 (5 bases each). Between the trimmed V and J ends, which lost 4 bases and 2 bases, there was a span of 13 bases. CDR1 and CDR2 (germline): LGHDT, YNNKEL (reference sequence). This CDR3 is built from 15 residues. In DNA, the CDR3 is TGTGCCAGCAGCCCAACGGGGACCTCCACAGATACGCAGTATTTT. It translates to CASSPTGTSTDTQYF.

Only a few counts were recorded for this clone. This chain links TRBV5-1 with TRBJ2-2; the D is unclear. With 0 bases removed from V and 3 bases from J, the gap between germline ends came to 12 bases. There are 16 residues in the CDR3. Per the germline V gene, CDR1 is SGHRS and CDR2 is YFSETQ. CDR3 bases: TGCGCCAGCAGCTTGGGCCCTAGGCTAGACACCGGGGAGCTGTTTTTT. Its protein product is CASSLGPRLDTGELFF.

The rearrangement links TRBV28 to TRBJ2-7, with a weak D call TRBD2 (5 bases). The CDR3 contains 13 residues. Trimming took off 3 bases at V and 3 bases at J, with 9 bases between the two ends. Germline CDR1 MDHEN, CDR2 SYDVKM. The DNA for the CDR3 is TGTGCCAGCAGTTTCGGACTCCTCTACGAGCAGTACGTC. Translation: CASSFGLLYEQYV.

The chain recombines TRBV4-1 with TRBJ2-1; D may be TRBD1 (7 bases). The CDR3 consists of 19 residues. With 0 bases removed from V and 7 bases from J, the gap between germline ends came to 25 bases. The germline CDR1 and CDR2 sequences are MGHRA and YSYEKL. The CDR3 DNA is TGCGCCAGCAGCCAAGATCCCGATTCTAGTCAGGGGGGTACAAATGAGCAGTTCTTC. Translating it yields CASSQDPDSSQGGTNEQFF.

This clone has only one observation. The chain carries TRBV7-2 and TRBJ2-7; TRBD2 might be the D (5 bases). CDR1 is SGHTA and CDR2 is FQGNSA in the germline V gene. With 1 base removed from V and 3 bases from J, the gap between germline ends came to 13 bases. The CDR3 has 15 amino acids. DNA for the CDR3: TGTGCCAGCAGCTTAGGCGACGGGAACCTCTACGAGCAGTACTTC. It yields the protein CASSLGDGNLYEQYF.

The chain recombines TRBV6-5 with TRBJ2-3; possible D gene TRBD1, 5 bases. Germline CDR1 reads MNHEY; CDR2 reads SVGAGI. The CDR3 runs to 15 residues. V was pared by 5 bases and J by 0 bases, with 12 bases between. CDR3 sequence (DNA): TGTGCCAGCAGTACCATTCAGGGTAGCACAGATACGCAGTATTTT. This encodes CASSTIQGSTDTQYF.

This clone was counted between two and nine times. This sequence joins TRBV28 and TRBJ2-7, with D unclear. The V end lost 1 base, the J end lost 3 bases, and 7 bases lay between the germline ends. Germline loops: CDR1 MDHEN, CDR2 SYDVKM. The CDR3 extends over 13 amino acids. The CDR3 DNA is TGTGCCAGCAGTTTATTCCGCCTCTACGAGCAGTACTTC. Protein product: CASSLFRLYEQYF. Full variable domain (missing parts from reference TRBV28 and TRBJ2-7): DVKVTQSSRYLVKRTGEKVFLECVQDMDHENMFWYRQDPGLGLRLIYFSYDVKMKEKGDIPEGYSVSREKKERFSLILESASTNQTSMYLCASSLFRLYEQYFGPGTRLTVT.

The chain joins TRBV15 to TRBJ1-4; 10 positions match TRBD1. From germline, CDR1 is LNHNV and CDR2 YYDKDF (reference sequence). The V gene end was trimmed by 5 bases and the J gene end by 12 bases; junction bases not matched to a gene: 6. The CDR3 contains 13 residues. This CDR3 is CATSGFGTGELFF. CDR3 nucleotide sequence: TGTGCCACCAGCGGTTTTGGGACAGGGGAACTGTTTTTT.

This chain connects TRBV4-3 to TRBJ2-5; D call uncertain. The CDR3 covers 13 residues. CDR1 is LGHNA, CDR2 YSLEER, per germline. V was clipped by 0 bases and J by 3 bases, with 5 bases between them. The CDR3 bases are TGCGCCAGCAGCCAAGACCTAGAAGAGACCCAGTACTTC. It encodes CASSQDLEETQYF.

The gene calls are TRBV7-9 and TRBJ1-5; D is unclear. This CDR3 is built from 17 residues. The ends were cut back, 2 bases at V and 0 bases at J, with 14 bases in the middle. Germline V gene sequence: CDR1 SEHNR, CDR2 FQNEAQ (reference sequence). The CDR3 is CASSLLMRYDSNQPQHF. CDR3 sequence (DNA): TGTGCCAGCAGCTTACTGATGAGGTACGATAGCAATCAGCCCCAGCATTTT.

The V call is TRBV6-5, the J call TRBJ2-3; 10 bases map to TRBD1. With V trimmed by 2 bases and J by 5 bases, 1 base remained unmatched. Germline V gene lookup returns CDR1 MNHEY and CDR2 SVGAGI. This CDR3 has 14 amino acids. The CDR3 sequence is CASSYRDRGDTQYF. DNA for the CDR3: TGTGCCAGCAGTTACCGGGACAGGGGAGATACGCAGTATTTT.

This clone was seen more than once but under ten times. The chain combines TRBV21-1 with TRBJ2-7; TRBD1, as called in the table, went unchecked against the DNA. TRBV21-1 is a known pseudogene. CDR3 length: 14 residues. The chain's CDR3 is CASSGGTGWHEQYV. The CDR3 nucleotides are TGTGCCAGCAGCGGGGGGACAGGTTGGCACGAGCAGTACGTC.